Listed below are T cell receptor beta chains from one sample, sequenced in a study of blood T cell repertoires in COVID-19. Produced via immunoSEQ multiplex PCR; TCRdb's table is partial and in-frame only. Of some 400,000 clones listed, roughly 89% were seen once; the top ten hold 1.7%. Sequencing input: PBMCs or T cells enriched from blood (not recorded which). The origin of the receptors is a woman younger than 45 who had recovered from COVID-19. Each CDR3 is given with its conserved first and last residue. D genes are given only for firm matches. Clone size is not always given. Where it is, it says once, few, many or a class for expanded clones.

j_call: TRBJ1-1
clone_size: NA
v_call: TRBV7-8
d_call: NA
cdr3_length: 15
cdr3_aa: CASTNPFGSLAEAFF
cdr3_nt: TGTGCCAGCACCAATCCTTTCGGGTCTTTGGCTGAAGCTTTCTTT

j_call: TRBJ2-7
clone_size: NA
v_call: TRBV2
d_call: TRBD1
cdr3_length: 14
cdr3_aa: CASSEKRQGYEQYF
cdr3_nt: TGTGCCAGCAGTGAGAAGAGACAGGGCTACGAGCAGTACTTC

j_call: TRBJ2-7
clone_size: once
v_call: TRBV4-1
d_call: NA
cdr3_length: 13
cdr3_aa: CASSQDRGSEQYF
cdr3_nt: TGCGCCAGCAGCCAAGATCGGGGATCCGAGCAGTACTTC

j_call: TRBJ2-1
clone_size: NA
v_call: TRBV28
d_call: TRBD2
cdr3_length: 15
cdr3_aa: CASTHGLAGLNEQFF
cdr3_nt: TGTGCCAGCACCCATGGACTAGCGGGTCTAAATGAGCAGTTCTTC

j_call: TRBJ1-3
clone_size: NA
v_call: TRBV18
d_call: NA
cdr3_length: 17
cdr3_aa: CASSSLAGGTSGNTIYF
cdr3_nt: TGTGCCAGCTCATCTTTAGCCGGCGGGACCTCTGGAAACACCATATATTTT

j_call: TRBJ1-4
clone_size: NA
v_call: TRBV18
d_call: NA
cdr3_length: 15
cdr3_aa: CASSVRQSTNEKLFF
cdr3_nt: TGTGCCAGCTCAGTCAGACAGTCAACTAATGAAAAACTGTTTTTT

j_call: TRBJ1-5
clone_size: NA
v_call: TRBV9
d_call: TRBD1
cdr3_length: 15
cdr3_aa: CASSLTTGVNQPQHF
cdr3_nt: TGTGCCAGCAGCTTAACGACAGGGGTCAATCAGCCCCAGCATTTT

j_call: TRBJ2-7
clone_size: NA
v_call: TRBV27
d_call: NA
cdr3_length: 13
cdr3_aa: CASSLFGSYEQYF
cdr3_nt: TGTGCCAGCAGTTTATTCGGCTCCTACGAGCAGTACTTC

j_call: TRBJ1-4
clone_size: NA
v_call: TRBV19
d_call: TRBD1
cdr3_length: 16
cdr3_aa: CASRTGLDRGSEKLFF
cdr3_nt: TGTGCCAGTAGGACCGGACTCGACAGGGGTTCTGAAAAACTGTTTTTT

j_call: TRBJ2-7
clone_size: NA
v_call: TRBV3-1/TRBV3-2
d_call: TRBD2
cdr3_length: 16
cdr3_aa: CASSQASGGSSYEQYF
cdr3_nt: TGTGCCAGCAGCCAGGCCAGCGGGGGGTCTTCCTACGAGCAGTACTTC

j_call: TRBJ1-2
clone_size: NA
v_call: TRBV3-1/TRBV3-2
d_call: TRBD1
cdr3_length: 14
cdr3_aa: CASSPGQGDYGYTF
cdr3_nt: TGTGCCAGCAGCCCGGGACAGGGGGACTATGGCTACACCTTC

j_call: TRBJ2-7
clone_size: NA
v_call: TRBV11-3
d_call: TRBD1
cdr3_length: 18
cdr3_aa: CASSLGTLRTGVSYEQYF
cdr3_nt: TGTGCCAGCAGCTTAGGTACATTGAGGACAGGAGTCTCCTACGAGCAGTACTTC

j_call: TRBJ1-5
clone_size: NA
v_call: TRBV19
d_call: TRBD1
cdr3_length: 17
cdr3_aa: CASSTNRGLGGNQPQHF
cdr3_nt: TGTGCCAGTAGTACAAACAGGGGGCTGGGTGGCAATCAGCCCCAGCATTTT

j_call: TRBJ1-1
clone_size: NA
v_call: TRBV11-2
d_call: TRBD1
cdr3_length: 17
cdr3_aa: CASSLWAPQGANTEAFF
cdr3_nt: TGTGCCAGCAGCTTATGGGCGCCCCAGGGGGCGAACACTGAAGCTTTCTTT

j_call: TRBJ1-1
clone_size: NA
v_call: TRBV5-1
d_call: NA
cdr3_length: 15
cdr3_aa: CASSPGTTGDTEAFF
cdr3_nt: TGCGCCAGCAGCCCGGGCACGACGGGAGACACTGAAGCTTTCTTT

j_call: TRBJ2-5
clone_size: once
v_call: TRBV10-3
d_call: NA
cdr3_length: 15
cdr3_aa: CAISERGAEQETQYF
cdr3_nt: TGTGCCATCAGTGAACGTGGGGCAGAGCAAGAGACCCAGTACTTC

j_call: TRBJ1-6
clone_size: NA
v_call: TRBV10-3
d_call: NA
cdr3_length: 12
cdr3_aa: CAISDLGGPLHF
cdr3_nt: TGTGCCATCAGTGACTTGGGGGGACCCCTCCACTTT

j_call: TRBJ1-3
clone_size: NA
v_call: TRBV6-5
d_call: NA
cdr3_length: 14
cdr3_aa: CASLGRISGNTIYF
cdr3_nt: TGTGCCAGCCTTGGGAGGATCTCTGGAAACACCATATATTTT

j_call: TRBJ1-2
clone_size: NA
v_call: TRBV5-1
d_call: NA
cdr3_length: 12
cdr3_aa: CASSDTNYGYTF
cdr3_nt: TGCGCCAGCAGCGACACTAACTATGGCTACACCTTC

j_call: TRBJ2-7
clone_size: NA
v_call: TRBV7-3
d_call: NA
cdr3_length: 13
cdr3_aa: CASSFGETYEQYF
cdr3_nt: TGTGCCAGCAGCTTCGGGGAAACCTACGAGCAGTACTTC

j_call: TRBJ2-1
clone_size: NA
v_call: TRBV12-5
d_call: TRBD2
cdr3_length: 17
cdr3_aa: CASGLVGLAGPLGEQFF
cdr3_nt: TGTGCTAGTGGTTTGGTCGGACTAGCGGGGCCCCTTGGTGAGCAGTTCTTC

j_call: TRBJ2-7
clone_size: NA
v_call: TRBV29-1
d_call: NA
cdr3_length: 15
cdr3_aa: CSVEESRAGAYEQYF
cdr3_nt: TGCAGCGTTGAAGAGAGTCGGGCAGGGGCCTACGAGCAGTACTTC

j_call: TRBJ1-1
clone_size: NA
v_call: TRBV23-1
d_call: NA
cdr3_length: 12
cdr3_aa: CASSPYRVEAFF
cdr3_nt: TGCGCCAGCAGTCCTTACAGGGTTGAAGCTTTCTTT

j_call: TRBJ2-7
clone_size: few
v_call: TRBV19
d_call: TRBD1
cdr3_length: 14
cdr3_aa: CASSTGTGLYEQYF
cdr3_nt: TGTGCCAGTAGTACCGGGACAGGGCTCTACGAGCAGTACTTC

j_call: TRBJ1-5
clone_size: NA
v_call: TRBV4-2
d_call: NA
cdr3_length: 15
cdr3_aa: CASSQGPQGQGPQHF
cdr3_nt: TGTGCCAGCAGCCAAGGACCGCAGGGACAAGGGCCCCAGCATTTT

j_call: TRBJ2-7
clone_size: NA
v_call: TRBV6-1
d_call: TRBD1
cdr3_length: 14
cdr3_aa: CASSEYWDRNEQYF
cdr3_nt: TGTGCCAGCAGTGAATACTGGGACAGGAACGAGCAGTACTTC

j_call: TRBJ1-1
clone_size: NA
v_call: TRBV7-2
d_call: NA
cdr3_length: 13
cdr3_aa: CASSNRESAEAFF
cdr3_nt: TGTGCCAGCAGCAACAGGGAGAGCGCTGAAGCTTTCTTT

j_call: TRBJ1-1
clone_size: NA
v_call: TRBV9
d_call: TRBD1
cdr3_length: 14
cdr3_aa: CASSPGQGDTEAFF
cdr3_nt: TGTGCCAGCAGCCCAGGACAGGGGGACACTGAAGCTTTCTTT

j_call: TRBJ2-7
clone_size: NA
v_call: TRBV7-7
d_call: TRBD1
cdr3_length: 16
cdr3_aa: CASSLYLDRGGYEQYF
cdr3_nt: TGTGCCAGCAGCCTATACCTGGACAGGGGCGGCTACGAGCAGTACTTC

j_call: TRBJ1-5
clone_size: once
v_call: TRBV29-1
d_call: TRBD1
cdr3_length: 14
cdr3_aa: CSVQTGLLNQPQHF
cdr3_nt: TGCAGCGTGCAGACAGGGCTACTCAATCAGCCCCAGCATTTT

j_call: TRBJ2-1
clone_size: NA
v_call: TRBV27
d_call: NA
cdr3_length: 14
cdr3_aa: CASSFQGYWNEQFF
cdr3_nt: TGTGCCAGCAGTTTTCAGGGATATTGGAATGAGCAGTTCTTC

j_call: TRBJ2-7
clone_size: NA
v_call: TRBV10-1
d_call: NA
cdr3_length: 12
cdr3_aa: CASSESGREQYF
cdr3_nt: TGCGCCAGCAGTGAGTCAGGGAGAGAGCAGTACTTC

j_call: TRBJ1-5
clone_size: NA
v_call: TRBV19
d_call: NA
cdr3_length: 15
cdr3_aa: CASSLMGDKDQPQHF
cdr3_nt: TGTGCCAGTAGTCTAATGGGGGACAAAGATCAGCCCCAGCATTTT

j_call: TRBJ1-2
clone_size: NA
v_call: TRBV19
d_call: NA
cdr3_length: 13
cdr3_aa: CASSIGRAYGYTF
cdr3_nt: TGTGCCAGTAGTATCGGGAGGGCCTATGGCTACACCTTC

j_call: TRBJ2-1
clone_size: NA
v_call: TRBV18
d_call: TRBD2
cdr3_length: 15
cdr3_aa: CASSPTSDSYNEQFF
cdr3_nt: TGTGCCAGCTCACCTACTAGCGATTCCTACAATGAGCAGTTCTTC

j_call: TRBJ2-1
clone_size: NA
v_call: TRBV7-3
d_call: NA
cdr3_length: 15
cdr3_aa: CASSLLGGPYNEQFF
cdr3_nt: TGTGCCAGCAGCTTATTGGGGGGTCCCTACAATGAGCAGTTCTTC

j_call: TRBJ1-1
clone_size: NA
v_call: TRBV7-2
d_call: TRBD1
cdr3_length: 18
cdr3_aa: CASASYPGTGGVATEAFF
cdr3_nt: TGTGCCAGCGCCTCTTACCCAGGGACAGGGGGGGTGGCCACTGAAGCTTTCTTT

j_call: TRBJ1-6
clone_size: NA
v_call: TRBV29-1
d_call: TRBD1
cdr3_length: 13
cdr3_aa: CSVETGADSPLHF
cdr3_nt: TGCAGCGTCGAAACAGGGGCGGATTCACCCCTCCACTTT

j_call: TRBJ1-2
clone_size: NA
v_call: TRBV5-4
d_call: NA
cdr3_length: 14
cdr3_aa: CASSFGVLDYGYTF
cdr3_nt: TGTGCCAGCAGCTTCGGGGTGTTGGACTATGGCTACACCTTC

j_call: TRBJ1-3
clone_size: NA
v_call: TRBV5-1
d_call: NA
cdr3_length: 15
cdr3_aa: CASSFDSLAGNTIYF
cdr3_nt: TGCGCCAGCAGCTTCGACAGTCTTGCTGGAAACACCATATATTTT